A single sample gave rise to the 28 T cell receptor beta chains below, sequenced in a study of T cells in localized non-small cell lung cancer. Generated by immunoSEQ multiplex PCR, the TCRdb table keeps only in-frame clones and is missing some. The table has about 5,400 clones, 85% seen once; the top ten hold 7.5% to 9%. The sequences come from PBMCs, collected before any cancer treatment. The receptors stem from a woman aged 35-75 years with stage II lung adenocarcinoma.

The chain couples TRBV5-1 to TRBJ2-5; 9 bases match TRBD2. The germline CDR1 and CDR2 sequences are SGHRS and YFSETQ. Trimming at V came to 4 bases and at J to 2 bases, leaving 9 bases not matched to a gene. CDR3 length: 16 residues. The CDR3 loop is CASSPERGAFQETQYF. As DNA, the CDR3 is TGCGCCAGCAGCCCGGAGCGGGGGGCCTTTCAAGAGACCCAGTACTTC.

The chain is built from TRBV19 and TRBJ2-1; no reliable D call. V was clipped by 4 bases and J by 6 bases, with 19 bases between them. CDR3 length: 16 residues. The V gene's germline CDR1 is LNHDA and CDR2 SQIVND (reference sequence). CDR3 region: CASSNLVLIGSNEQFF. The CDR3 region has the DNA TGTGCCAGTAGTAATCTAGTGCTAATCGGGTCCAATGAGCAGTTCTTC.

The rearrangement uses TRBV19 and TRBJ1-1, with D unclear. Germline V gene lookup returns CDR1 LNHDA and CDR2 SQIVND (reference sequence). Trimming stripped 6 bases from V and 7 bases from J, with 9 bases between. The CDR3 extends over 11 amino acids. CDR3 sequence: CASRTANEAFF. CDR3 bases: TGTGCCAGTAGAACAGCCAATGAAGCTTTCTTT.

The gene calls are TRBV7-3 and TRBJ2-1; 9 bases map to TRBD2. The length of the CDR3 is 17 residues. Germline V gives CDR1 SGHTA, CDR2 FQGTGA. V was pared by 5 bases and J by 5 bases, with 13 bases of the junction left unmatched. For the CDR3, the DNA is TGTGCCAGCAGCCCGGGGACTAGCCCCTTTGGGGACAATGAGCAGTTCTTC. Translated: CASSPGTSPFGDNEQFF.

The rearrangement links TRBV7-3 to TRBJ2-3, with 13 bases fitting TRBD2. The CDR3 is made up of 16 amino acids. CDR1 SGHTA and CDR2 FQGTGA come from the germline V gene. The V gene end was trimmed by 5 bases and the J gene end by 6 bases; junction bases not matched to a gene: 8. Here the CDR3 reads CASSVSGLAGTDTQYF. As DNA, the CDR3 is TGTGCCAGCAGCGTCTCGGGACTAGCGGGAACGGATACGCAGTATTTT.

The DNA of the CDR3 is TGTGCCAGCAGCCAGGTAGCGGGGCAACCCGGACCCTACAATGAGCAGTTCTTC. Translation: CASSQVAGQPGPYNEQFF. The chain carries TRBV7-9 and TRBJ2-1, with 8 bases lining up with TRBD2. The CDR3 is made up of 18 amino acids. The germline V gene encodes CDR1 SEHNR and CDR2 FQNEAQ (reference sequence). V gave up 5 bases and J gave up 2 bases; unmatched junction bases: 14.

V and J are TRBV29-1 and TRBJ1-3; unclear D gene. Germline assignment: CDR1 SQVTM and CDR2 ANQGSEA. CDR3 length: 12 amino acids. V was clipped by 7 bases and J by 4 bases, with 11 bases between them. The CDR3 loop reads CSEEGSGNTIYF. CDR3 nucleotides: TGCAGCGAAGAGGGTTCGGGAAACACCATATATTTT.

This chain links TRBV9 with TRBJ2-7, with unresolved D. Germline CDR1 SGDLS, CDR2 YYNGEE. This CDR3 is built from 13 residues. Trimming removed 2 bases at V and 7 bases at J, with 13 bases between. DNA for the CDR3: TGTGCCAGCAGCGTCGACATCCGCCAAGAGCAGTACTTC. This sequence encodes CASSVDIRQEQYF.

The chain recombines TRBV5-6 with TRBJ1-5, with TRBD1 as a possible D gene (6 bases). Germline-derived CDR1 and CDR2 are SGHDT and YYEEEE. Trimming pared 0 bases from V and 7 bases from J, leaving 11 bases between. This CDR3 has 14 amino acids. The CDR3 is CASSLGAGVQPQHF. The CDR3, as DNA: TGTGCCAGCAGCTTGGGGGCAGGGGTACAGCCCCAGCATTTT.

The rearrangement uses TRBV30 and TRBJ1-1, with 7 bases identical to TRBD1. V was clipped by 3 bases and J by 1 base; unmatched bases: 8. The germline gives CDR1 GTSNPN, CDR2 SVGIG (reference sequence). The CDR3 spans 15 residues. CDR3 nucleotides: TGTGCCTGGAGGGCGCCTGACAGGGCGAACACTGAAGCTTTCTTT. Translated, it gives CAWRAPDRANTEAFF.

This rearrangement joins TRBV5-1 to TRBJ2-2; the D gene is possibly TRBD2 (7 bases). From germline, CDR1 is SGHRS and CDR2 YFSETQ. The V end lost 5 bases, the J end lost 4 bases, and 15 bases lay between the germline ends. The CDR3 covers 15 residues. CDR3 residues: CASRGGAIVTGELFF. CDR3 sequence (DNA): TGCGCCAGCAGGGGGGGGGCGATCGTCACCGGGGAGCTGTTTTTT.

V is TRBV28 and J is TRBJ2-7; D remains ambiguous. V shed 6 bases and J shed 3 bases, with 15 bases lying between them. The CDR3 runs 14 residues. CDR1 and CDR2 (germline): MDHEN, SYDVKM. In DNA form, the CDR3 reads TGTGCCAGCAGCCAAAAAGGGCTGAACTACGAGCAGTACTTC. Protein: CASSQKGLNYEQYF.

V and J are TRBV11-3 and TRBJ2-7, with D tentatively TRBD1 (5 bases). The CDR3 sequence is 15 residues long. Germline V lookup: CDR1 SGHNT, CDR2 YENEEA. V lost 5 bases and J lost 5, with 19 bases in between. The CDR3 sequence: CASSPPDRAGHEQYF. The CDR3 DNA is TGTGCCAGCAGCCCCCCAGATAGGGCAGGGCACGAGCAGTACTTC.

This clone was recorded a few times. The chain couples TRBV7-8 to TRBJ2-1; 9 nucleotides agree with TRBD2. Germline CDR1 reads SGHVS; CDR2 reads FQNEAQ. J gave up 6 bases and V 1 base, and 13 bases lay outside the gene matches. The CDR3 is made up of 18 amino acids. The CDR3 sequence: CASSLVLSGGPLPNEQFF. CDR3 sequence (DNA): TGTGCCAGCAGCTTAGTGTTGAGCGGGGGGCCCCTCCCCAATGAGCAGTTCTTC.

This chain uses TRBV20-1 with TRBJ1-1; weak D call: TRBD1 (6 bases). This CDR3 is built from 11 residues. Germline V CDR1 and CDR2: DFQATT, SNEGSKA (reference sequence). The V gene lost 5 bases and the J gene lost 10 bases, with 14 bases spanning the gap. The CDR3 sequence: CSALQGLAAFF. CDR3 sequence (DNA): TGCAGTGCTTTACAGGGTTTGGCAGCTTTCTTT.

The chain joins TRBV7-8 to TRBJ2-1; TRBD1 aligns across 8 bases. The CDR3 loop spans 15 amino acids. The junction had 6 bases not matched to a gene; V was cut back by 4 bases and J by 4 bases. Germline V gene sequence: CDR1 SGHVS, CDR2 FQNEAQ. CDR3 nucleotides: TGTGCCAGCAGCTCCGGGACAGGTTTGTACAATGAGCAGTTCTTC. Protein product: CASSSGTGLYNEQFF. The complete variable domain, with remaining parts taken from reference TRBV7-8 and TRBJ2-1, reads GAGVSQSPRYKVAKRGQDVALRCDPISGHVSLFWYQQALGQGPEFLTYFQNEAQLDKSGLPSDRFFAERPEGSVSTLKIQRTQQEDSAVYLCASSSGTGLYNEQFFGPGTRLTVL.

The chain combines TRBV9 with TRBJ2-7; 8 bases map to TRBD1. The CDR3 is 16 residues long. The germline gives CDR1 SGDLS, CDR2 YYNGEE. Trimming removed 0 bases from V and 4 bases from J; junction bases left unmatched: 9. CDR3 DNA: TGTGCCAGCAGCGTAGAGGGGACAGGCTCTTCGTACGAGCAGTACTTC. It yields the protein CASSVEGTGSSYEQYF.

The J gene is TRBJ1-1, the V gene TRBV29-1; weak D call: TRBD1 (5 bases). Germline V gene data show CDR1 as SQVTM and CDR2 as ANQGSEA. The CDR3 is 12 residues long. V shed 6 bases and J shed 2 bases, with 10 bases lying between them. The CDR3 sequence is CSVGTGNTEAFF. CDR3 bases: TGCAGCGTCGGGACGGGAAACACTGAAGCTTTCTTT.

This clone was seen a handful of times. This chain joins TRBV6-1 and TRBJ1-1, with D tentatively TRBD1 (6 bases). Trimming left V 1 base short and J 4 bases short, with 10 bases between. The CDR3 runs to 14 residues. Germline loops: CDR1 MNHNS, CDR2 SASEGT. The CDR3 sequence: CASSEDRGGTEAFF. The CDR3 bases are TGTGCCAGCAGTGAAGACAGAGGGGGCACTGAAGCTTTCTTT.

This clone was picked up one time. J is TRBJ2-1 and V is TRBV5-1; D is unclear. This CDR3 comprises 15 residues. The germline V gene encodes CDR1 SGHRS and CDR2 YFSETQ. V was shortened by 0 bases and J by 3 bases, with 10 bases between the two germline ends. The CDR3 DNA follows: TGCGCCAGCAGCTTGGGTTACCTGGGCTACAATGAGCAGTTCTTC. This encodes CASSLGYLGYNEQFF.

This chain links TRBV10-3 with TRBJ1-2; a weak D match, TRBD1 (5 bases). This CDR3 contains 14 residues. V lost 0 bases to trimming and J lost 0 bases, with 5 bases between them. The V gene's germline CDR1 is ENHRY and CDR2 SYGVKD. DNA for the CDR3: TGTGCCATCAGTGAGTCGACAGCTAACTATGGCTACACCTTC. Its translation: CAISESTANYGYTF.

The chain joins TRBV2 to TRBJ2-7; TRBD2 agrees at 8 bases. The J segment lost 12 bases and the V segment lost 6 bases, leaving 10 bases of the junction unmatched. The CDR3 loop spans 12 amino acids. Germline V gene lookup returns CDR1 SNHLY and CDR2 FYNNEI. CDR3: CASSGGGPGVYF. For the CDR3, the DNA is TGTGCCAGCAGCGGGGGGGGGCCCGGCGTGTACTTC.

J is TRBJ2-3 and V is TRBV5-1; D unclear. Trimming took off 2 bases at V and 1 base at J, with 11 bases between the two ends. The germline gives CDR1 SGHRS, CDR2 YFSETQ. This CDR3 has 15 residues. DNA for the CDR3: TGCGCCAGCAGCTTCACCCGGACCCGCACAGATACGCAGTATTTT. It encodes CASSFTRTRTDTQYF.

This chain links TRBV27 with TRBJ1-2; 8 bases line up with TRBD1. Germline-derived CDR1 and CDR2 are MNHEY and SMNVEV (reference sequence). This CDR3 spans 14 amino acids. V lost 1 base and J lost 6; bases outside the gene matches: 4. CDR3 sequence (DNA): TGTGCCAGCAGTTTATTCCAGGGGGCGAATGGCTACACCTTC. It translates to CASSLFQGANGYTF.

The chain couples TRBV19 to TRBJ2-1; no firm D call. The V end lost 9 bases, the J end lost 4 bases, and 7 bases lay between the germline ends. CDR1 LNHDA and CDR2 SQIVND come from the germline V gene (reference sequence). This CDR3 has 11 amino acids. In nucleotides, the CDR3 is TGTGCCAGCGCGGATTACAATGAGCAGTTCTTC. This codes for CASADYNEQFF.

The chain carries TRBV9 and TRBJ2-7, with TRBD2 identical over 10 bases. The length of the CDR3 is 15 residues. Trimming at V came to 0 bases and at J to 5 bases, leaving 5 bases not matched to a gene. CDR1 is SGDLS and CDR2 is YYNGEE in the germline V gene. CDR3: CASSVVASGSHEQYF. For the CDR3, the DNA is TGTGCCAGCAGCGTAGTGGCTAGCGGGAGCCACGAGCAGTACTTC.

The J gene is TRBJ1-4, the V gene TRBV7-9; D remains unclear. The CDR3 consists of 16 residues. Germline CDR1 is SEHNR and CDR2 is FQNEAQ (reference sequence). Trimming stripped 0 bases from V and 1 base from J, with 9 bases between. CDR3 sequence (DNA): TGTGCCAGCAGCTTAGCATATAGGAGAACTAATGAAAAACTGTTTTTT. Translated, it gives CASSLAYRRTNEKLFF.

The CDR3 region is CASSEFESFYGYTF. The CDR3 DNA follows: TGTGCCAGCAGTGAATTCGAGAGCTTCTATGGCTACACCTTC. The chain has TRBV25-1 and TRBJ1-2; D gene ambiguous. Germline V gene data show CDR1 as MGHDK and CDR2 as SYGVNS. V lost 1 base and J 4 bases, leaving 10 bases between the germline ends. The CDR3 loop spans 14 amino acids.